This TCR beta chain appears in the sequencing data of a study of T cell responses to AZD1222 COVID-19 vaccine. Whole-study results and caveats: Spike-spanning, vaccine-associated CD4 TCRs were dominant at 160-218 and 743-854. The study found Spike-specific TCR breadth and depth rose after two AZD1222 doses.

The CDR3 loop spans 18 amino acids. Deletions cut 3 bases from V and 1 base from J, with 19 bases between. In germline, CDR1 is SGHKS, CDR2 YYEKEE (reference sequence). Details on this clone: The antigen remains unidentified.

This table comes from immunoSEQ multiplex PCR, and its TCRdb copy is limited to in-frame clones, with some not included. The repertoire has 75,000 to 95,000 clones, about 88% of them found once; the top ten carry roughly a tenth. The source of this sequence is an adult in good health. The specimen comprised peripheral blood, sampled on day 0 of AZD1222 vaccination. The chain carries TRBV5-5 and TRBJ2-2; D might be TRBD2 (5 bases). CDR3 DNA sequence: TGTGCCAGCAGCTCACCCGGACTCTACATACTGAACACCGGGGAGCTGTTTTTT. This sequence encodes CASSSPGLYILNTGELFF. The full variable domain, with the rest looked up from reference TRBV5-5 and TRBJ2-2, is DAGVTQSPTHLIKTRGQQVTLRCSPISGHKSVSWYQQVLGQGPQFIFQYYEKEERGRGNFPDRFSARQFPNYSSELNVNALLLGDSALYLCASSSPGLYILNTGELFFGEGSRLTVL.